This entry describes one T cell receptor (beta chain). Antigen unknown. Treatment in this sample: 15 to 20 received Ad26.COV2.S at low or high dose, single or two shots; about 5 received placebo; per-sample allocation not given. The study sampled participants on day 63 after the first vaccine or placebo injection. The record originates from a study of Ad26.COV2.S vaccination and SARS-CoV-2 variants. Overall study context: A participant enrolled in the COV1001 Ad26.COV2.S trial arm provided the sample.

Study observations and caveats: Vaccine and placebo recipients had comparable breadth of non-spike TCRs.

The CDR3 consists of 12 residues. V dropped 3 bases and J dropped 10 bases, with 13 bases sitting between them. CDR1 ENHRY and CDR2 SYGVKD come from the germline V gene. This table comes from immunoSEQ multiplex PCR, and its TCRdb copy is limited to in-frame clones, with some not included. Of about 350,000 clones listed, around 88% are singletons. The chain is built from TRBV10-3 and TRBJ2-7; D may be TRBD2 (6 bases). The sample here was peripheral blood, taken in a trial of Ad26.COV2.S vaccine versus placebo. This TCR came from a person aged 18-65 years who received the Ad26.COV2.S COVID-19 vaccine or a placebo. CDR3 nucleotides: TGTGCCATCAGTGACGGCAGGGCGGGACAGTACTTC. Its protein product is CAISDGRAGQYF.